These 14 T cell receptor beta chains share one sample of origin, sequenced in a study of CD8+CD57+ T cells in acquired aplastic anemia (dated by TCRdb to the late 2010s). Sequenced using an Illumina HiSeq 2000. TCR beta VDJ combination and CDR3 sequence profiling used genomic DNA as the template. The public sequencing data were trimmed at Q25 with fastp and processed into clonotypes with MiXCR by TCRdb, which kept only in-frame beta chains. Every entry covers one CDR3 protein and lists the most common genes and DNA from its rows. For this sample the table gives around 170,000 distinct CDR3 sequences, of which around 43% were detected only once. The ten largest clones capture 3.2% of the sample. The patients picked for sequencing were ones in whom flow cytometry had shown an expansion of CD8+CD57+ cells. What was sequenced was sorted CD4+, CD8+, or CD8+CD57+ T cells (not recorded which) from PBMCs. Source of these receptors: a human donor with aplastic anemia.

The CDR3 nucleotides read TGTGCCAGCAGCCCGGGACAGGGGAATGGCTACACCTTC. Its translation is CASSPGQGNGYTF. The chain couples TRBV7-7 to TRBJ1-2; 10 nucleotides agree with TRBD1. The germline V gene encodes CDR1 SSHAT and CDR2 FNYEAQ (reference sequence). The V segment lost 5 bases and the J segment 6 bases; nucleotides outside the gene matches: 3. The length of the CDR3 is 13 residues.

CDR3 nucleotides: TGTGCCAGCACCCCGCGGGGTCGGTTCTTT. Translation: CASTPRGRFF. J is TRBJ1-1 and V is TRBV12-3 or TRBV12-4; no clear D. The CDR3 totals 10 residues. Deletions cut 7 bases from V and 14 bases from J, with 14 bases between.

On this clonotype: A clone one base away is much larger, so this may be a read error. The chain is built from TRBV2 and TRBJ1-3; D unclear. The CDR3 is 14 amino acids. CDR1 is SNHLY, CDR2 FYNNEI, per germline. DNA for the CDR3: TGTGCCAGCGTTGAGGGATCTCCTGGAAGCACCATATATTTT. This codes for CASVEGSPGSTIYF.

The V gene is TRBV7-9, the J gene TRBJ1-5; a weak D match, TRBD1 (6 bases). Germline V lookup: CDR1 SEHNR, CDR2 FQNEAQ (reference sequence). V was pared by 5 bases and J by 0 bases, with 11 bases between. The CDR3 is made up of 15 amino acids. The CDR3 DNA follows: TGTGCCAGCAGCGGACAGACAAATAGCAATCAGCCCCAGCATTTT. Its translation: CASSGQTNSNQPQHF.

V and J are TRBV2 and TRBJ1-1, with D hard to call. The V and J ends lost 4 bases and 6 bases respectively, with 9 bases between them. This CDR3 comprises 12 residues. Germline V gene sequence: CDR1 SNHLY, CDR2 FYNNEI. The CDR3 protein is CASSGSLPEAFF. CDR3 nucleotides: TGTGCCAGCAGTGGCAGTCTCCCTGAAGCTTTCTTT.

The V and J genes are TRBV25-1 and TRBJ1-5; D is undetermined. The V gene lost 4 bases and the J gene lost 5 bases, with 15 bases spanning the gap. Germline loops: CDR1 MGHDK, CDR2 SYGVNS. The CDR3 runs to 15 residues. CDR3 coding DNA: TGTGCCAGCAGTGTACGGCAGGCACGGCATCAGCCCCAGCATTTT. Residues: CASSVRQARHQPQHF.

The chain has TRBV25-1 and TRBJ1-2; 9 bases are shared with TRBD1. V was pared by 4 bases and J by 8 bases, with 14 bases of the junction left unmatched. Germline V gene lookup returns CDR1 MGHDK and CDR2 SYGVNS. The CDR3 has 16 residues. The CDR3 region is CASSVNTGGGPGGYTF. In DNA, the CDR3 is TGTGCCAGCAGTGTAAATACAGGGGGCGGCCCGGGGGGCTACACCTTC.

There are many counts of this clonotype. The J gene is TRBJ1-5, the V gene TRBV19; D is uncertain. Trimming pared 7 bases from V and 4 bases from J, leaving 17 bases between. Germline lookup yields CDR1 LNHDA and CDR2 SQIVND (reference sequence). The CDR3 runs 15 residues. The CDR3 DNA is TGTGCCAGTACCTATGGCGGACTTACAAATCAGCCCCAGCATTTT. As protein: CASTYGGLTNQPQHF.

This clonotype has at least ten counts. This rearrangement joins TRBV6-6 to TRBJ2-5; D is perhaps TRBD1 (6 bases). This CDR3 is 14 amino acids long. CDR1 is MNHNY and CDR2 is SVGAGI in the germline V gene (reference sequence). Trimming cost V 6 bases and J 0 bases, with 11 bases left between them. In nucleotides, the CDR3 is TGTGCCAGCAGATATGGACAGAACCAAGAGACCCAGTACTTC. It yields the protein CASRYGQNQETQYF.

The gene calls are TRBV2 and TRBJ2-6; D not resolved. In germline, CDR1 is SNHLY, CDR2 FYNNEI. The CDR3 has 15 residues. V was shortened by 8 bases and J by 0 bases, with 11 bases between the two germline ends. CDR3 in DNA: TGTGCCAGCTCAGGTCCGCACTCTGGGGCCAACGTCCTGACTTTC. Residues: CASSGPHSGANVLTF.

For this clonotype: The junction does not match germline at one end; this may be a read error. The rearrangement uses TRBV25-1 and TRBJ2-1; 8 positions agree with TRBD1. Germline lookup yields CDR1 MGHDK and CDR2 SYGVNS. The CDR3 consists of 15 residues. The CDR3 here is CASSASDRGHSEQFF. As DNA, the CDR3 is TGTGCCAGCAGTGCAAGCGACAGGGGTCACAGTGAGCAATTCTTC.

This clonotype is deemed medium-sized. This sequence joins TRBV15 and TRBJ1-3, with D maybe TRBD1 (6 bases). The germline CDR1 and CDR2 sequences are LNHNV and YYDKDF (reference sequence). The CDR3 has 13 amino acids. Trimming shortened V by 0 bases and J by 7 bases, and 7 bases separated the two germline ends. CDR3 loop: CATSRDRGNTIYF. CDR3 nucleotides: TGTGCCACCAGCAGAGATAGGGGGAACACCATATATTTT.

The chain links TRBV29-1 to TRBJ1-5; the D is unclear. V shed 7 bases and J shed 1 base, with 8 bases lying between them. The CDR3 covers 12 residues. Germline values: CDR1 SQVTM, CDR2 ANQGSEA. The CDR3 spells CSAGESNQPQHF. For the CDR3, the DNA is TGCAGCGCCGGGGAAAGCAATCAGCCCCAGCATTTT. Together with reference TRBV29-1 and TRBJ1-5, the CDR3 gives the full variable domain: SAVISQKPSRDICQRGTSLTIQCQVDSQVTMMFWYRQQPGQSLTLIATANQGSEATYESGFVIDKFPISRPNLTFSTLTVSNMSPEDSSIYLCSAGESNQPQHFGDGTRLSIL.

Details on this clonotype: A much larger clone lies one base from this, so it may be a read error. The rearrangement uses TRBV5-1 and TRBJ2-5; D unclear. This CDR3 comprises 13 residues. The germline V gene encodes CDR1 SGHRS and CDR2 YFSETQ. CDR3 DNA: TGCGCCAGCAGCCCCGGGTCCCAAGAGGCCCAGTACTTC. Its protein product is CASSPGSQEAQYF.